These 9 T cell receptor beta chains originate from one sample sequenced in a study of blood T cell repertoires in COVID-19. TCRdb keeps only in-frame clones here, not all; method: immunoSEQ multiplex PCR. The sample has about 74,000 clones, nearly 90% seen once. The sequenced sample consisted of peripheral blood. The receptors here all came from an older man with active or convalescent COVID-19.

V is TRBV20-1 and J is TRBJ2-7; D ambiguous. The CDR3 loop spans 11 amino acids. The V gene lost 6 bases and the J gene lost 3 bases, with 9 bases spanning the gap. In germline, CDR1 is DFQATT, CDR2 SNEGSKA (reference sequence). The CDR3 nucleotides read TGCAGTGCGAACTTGATCTACGAGCAGTACTTC. Translating it yields CSANLIYEQYF.

Details on this clone: Sequence at one end of the junction differs from germline and may be a read error. The chain joins TRBV7-9 to TRBJ2-3; D not certain. The CDR3 is 13 residues long. CDR1 is SEHNR and CDR2 is FQNEAQ in the germline V gene (reference sequence). CDR3 sequence (DNA): TGTGCCAGCAGCTTTGAGGTGTCTCCGCGGCCTGATTTT. This codes for CASSFEVSPRPDF.

V and J are TRBV20-1 and TRBJ2-7; 8 bases match TRBD1. CDR1 is DFQATT, CDR2 SNEGSKA, per germline (reference sequence). V lost 6 bases and J lost 2; bases outside the gene matches: 0. The CDR3 has 11 amino acids. The CDR3 protein is CSAGQAYEQYF. CDR3 nucleotides: TGCAGTGCGGGACAGGCCTACGAGCAGTACTTC.

This rearrangement joins TRBV21-1 to TRBJ1-5. TRBV21-1 is deemed a pseudogene. This CDR3 spans 17 amino acids. The CDR3 nucleotides read TGTGCCAGCAGCAATGGGGGAGGGACGTATAGCAATCAGCCCCAGCATTTT. Translated: CASSNGGGTYSNQPQHF.

This clone came up a few times. The chain carries TRBV6-5 and TRBJ1-6; D perhaps matches TRBD1 (5 bases). The length of the CDR3 is 15 residues. Trimming took off 6 bases at V and 6 bases at J, with 15 bases between the two ends. The germline V gene has CDR1 MNHEY and CDR2 SVGAGI. The CDR3 sequence: CASRGGEVPNSPLHF. The DNA of the CDR3 is TGTGCCAGCAGGGGGGGGGAAGTACCTAATTCACCCCTCCACTTT.

This clone was recorded at least ten times. This chain joins TRBV30 and TRBJ2-7, with TRBD2 identical over 7 bases. The germline CDR1 and CDR2 sequences are GTSNPN and SVGIG (reference sequence). The length of the CDR3 is 14 residues. V was pared by 2 bases and J by 2 bases, with 6 bases of the junction left unmatched. The DNA for the CDR3 is TGTGCCTGGAGTATCTCTAGCGGTACCTACGAGCAGTACTTC. Its translation: CAWSISSGTYEQYF.

The J gene is TRBJ2-2, the V gene TRBV6-6; D unclear. V lost 8 bases and J 1 base, leaving 5 bases between the germline ends. Looked up from germline, CDR1 is MNHNY and CDR2 is SVGAGI (reference sequence). The CDR3 covers 12 residues. CDR3 residues: CASEQNTGELFF. CDR3 nucleotide sequence: TGTGCCAGCGAACAGAACACCGGGGAGCTGTTTTTT.

Only one count was recorded for this clone. This chain uses TRBV25-1 with TRBJ2-1; weak D call: TRBD2 (5 bases). Trimming took 4 bases from V and 6 from J, leaving 13 bases between them. The length of the CDR3 is 14 residues. Germline loops: CDR1 MGHDK, CDR2 SYGVNS. Here the CDR3 DNA reads TGTGCCAGCAGTGCCGCCGGGGTTGGCAATGAGCAGTTCTTC. This gives the protein CASSAAGVGNEQFF. Full variable domain (remainder filled in from reference TRBV25-1 and TRBJ2-1): EADIYQTPRYLVIGTGKKITLECSQTMGHDKMYWYQQDPGMELHLIHYSYGVNSTEKGDLSSESTVSRIRTEHFPLTLESARPSHTSQYLCASSAAGVGNEQFFGPGTRLTVL.

The chain uses TRBV2 and TRBJ1-3, with D maybe TRBD1 (5 bases). This CDR3 is built from 15 residues. Trimming took off 7 bases at V and 2 bases at J, with 15 bases between the two ends. Germline CDR1 SNHLY, CDR2 FYNNEI. CDR3 sequence (DNA): TGTGCCAGCAATGGGCAGGGAGGACCTGGAAACACCATATATTTT. It yields the protein CASNGQGGPGNTIYF. Variable domain in full (rest from reference TRBV2 and TRBJ1-3): EPEVTQTPSHQVTQMGQEVILRCVPISNHLYFYWYRQILGQKVEFLVSFYNNEISEKSEIFDDQFSVERPDGSNFTLKIRSTKLEDSAMYFCASNGQGGPGNTIYFGEGSWLTVV.